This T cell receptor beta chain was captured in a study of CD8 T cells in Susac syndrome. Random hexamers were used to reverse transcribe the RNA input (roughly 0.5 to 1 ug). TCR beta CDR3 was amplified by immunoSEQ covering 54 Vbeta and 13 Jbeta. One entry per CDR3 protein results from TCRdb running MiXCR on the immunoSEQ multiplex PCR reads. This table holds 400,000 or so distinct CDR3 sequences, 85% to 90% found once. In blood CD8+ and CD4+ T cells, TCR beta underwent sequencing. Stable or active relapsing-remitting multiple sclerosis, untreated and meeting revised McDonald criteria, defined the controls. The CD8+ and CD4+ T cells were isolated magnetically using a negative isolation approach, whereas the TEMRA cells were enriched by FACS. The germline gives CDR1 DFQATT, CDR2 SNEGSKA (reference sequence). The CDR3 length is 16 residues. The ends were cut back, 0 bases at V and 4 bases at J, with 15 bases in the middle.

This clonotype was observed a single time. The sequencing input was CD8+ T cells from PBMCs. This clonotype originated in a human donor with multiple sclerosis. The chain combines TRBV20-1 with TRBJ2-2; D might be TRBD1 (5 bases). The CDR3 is CSARDRQGWSTGELFF. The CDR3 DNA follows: TGCAGTGCTAGAGATCGGCAGGGTTGGTCCACCGGGGAGCTGTTTTTT.